This T cell receptor beta chain originates from a study of blood T cell repertoires in COVID-19. Libraries were prepared by immunoSEQ multiplex PCR; TCRdb keeps only in-frame clonotypes and omits some of them. In the table there are around 190,000 clones, 84% of which are singletons. The sequence came from a woman aged 25 to 39 who had been exposed to COVID-19. What was sequenced was PBMCs or T cells enriched from blood (not recorded which).

For the CDR3, the DNA is TGTGCCACCAGCAGAGATCGGGGAGTCACTGAAGCTTTCTTT. This encodes CATSRDRGVTEAFF. This chain joins TRBV15 and TRBJ1-1; D is unclear. Germline CDR1 is LNHNV and CDR2 is YYDKDF (reference sequence). V gave up 0 bases and J gave up 4 bases, with 9 bases separating them. The CDR3 spans 14 residues.